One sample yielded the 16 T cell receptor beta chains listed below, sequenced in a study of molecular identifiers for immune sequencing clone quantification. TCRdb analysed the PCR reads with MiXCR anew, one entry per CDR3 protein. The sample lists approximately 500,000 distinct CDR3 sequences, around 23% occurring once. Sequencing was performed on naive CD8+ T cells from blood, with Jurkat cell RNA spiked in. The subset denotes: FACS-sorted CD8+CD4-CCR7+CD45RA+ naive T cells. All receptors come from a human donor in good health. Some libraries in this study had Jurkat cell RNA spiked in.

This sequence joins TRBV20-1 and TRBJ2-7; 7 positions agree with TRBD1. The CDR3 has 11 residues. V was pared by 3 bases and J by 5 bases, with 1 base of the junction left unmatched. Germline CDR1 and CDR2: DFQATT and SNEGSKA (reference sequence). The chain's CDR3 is CSASTGDEQYF. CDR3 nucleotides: TGCAGTGCTAGTACAGGGGACGAGCAGTACTTC.

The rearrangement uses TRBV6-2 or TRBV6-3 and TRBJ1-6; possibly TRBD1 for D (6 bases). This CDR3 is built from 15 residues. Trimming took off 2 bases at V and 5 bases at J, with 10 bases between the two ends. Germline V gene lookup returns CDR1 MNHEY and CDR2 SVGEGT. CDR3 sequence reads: CASSYPDSNNSPLHF. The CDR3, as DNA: TGTGCCAGCAGTTACCCGGACAGCAATAATTCACCCCTCCACTTT.

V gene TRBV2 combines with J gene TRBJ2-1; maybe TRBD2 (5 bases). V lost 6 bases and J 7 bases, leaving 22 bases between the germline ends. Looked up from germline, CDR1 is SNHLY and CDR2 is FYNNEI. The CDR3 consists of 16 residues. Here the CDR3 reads CASSRKVAGTGNEQFF. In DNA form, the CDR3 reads TGTGCCAGCAGCCGAAAAGTGGCGGGCACGGGGAATGAGCAGTTCTTC.

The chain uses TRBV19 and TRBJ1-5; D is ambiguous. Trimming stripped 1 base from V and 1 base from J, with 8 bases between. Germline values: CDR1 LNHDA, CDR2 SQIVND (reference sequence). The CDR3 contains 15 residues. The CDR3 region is CASSIGLGSNQPQHF. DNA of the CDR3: TGTGCCAGTAGTATAGGGCTGGGGAGCAATCAGCCCCAGCATTTT.

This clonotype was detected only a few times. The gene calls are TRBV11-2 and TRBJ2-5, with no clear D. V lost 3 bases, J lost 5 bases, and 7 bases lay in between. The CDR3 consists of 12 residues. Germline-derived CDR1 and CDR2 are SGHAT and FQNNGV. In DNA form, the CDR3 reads TGTGCCAGCAGCTTCATGGTCGAGACCCAGTACTTC. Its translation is CASSFMVETQYF.

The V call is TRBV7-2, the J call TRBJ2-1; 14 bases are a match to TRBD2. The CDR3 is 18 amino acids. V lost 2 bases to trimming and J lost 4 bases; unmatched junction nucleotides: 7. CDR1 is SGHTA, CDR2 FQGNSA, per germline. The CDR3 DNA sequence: TGTGCCAGCAGCTTATATGGGACTAGCGGGGGTCTATACAATGAGCAGTTCTTC. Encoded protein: CASSLYGTSGGLYNEQFF.

The CDR3 here is CASSYSGETGELFF. The CDR3 nucleotides read TGTGCCAGCAGTTACTCAGGCGAGACCGGGGAGCTGTTTTTT. J is TRBJ2-2 and V is TRBV6-5; no firm D call. V lost 0 bases to trimming and J lost 5 bases, with 7 bases between them. The CDR3 length is 14 residues. Germline V gene sequence: CDR1 MNHEY, CDR2 SVGAGI.

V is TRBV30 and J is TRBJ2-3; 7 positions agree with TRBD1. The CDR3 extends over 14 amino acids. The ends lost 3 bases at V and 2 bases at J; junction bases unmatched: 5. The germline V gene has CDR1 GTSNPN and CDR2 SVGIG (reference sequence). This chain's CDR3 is CAWRTGSFTDTQYF. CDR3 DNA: TGTGCCTGGAGGACAGGGTCTTTCACAGATACGCAGTATTTT.

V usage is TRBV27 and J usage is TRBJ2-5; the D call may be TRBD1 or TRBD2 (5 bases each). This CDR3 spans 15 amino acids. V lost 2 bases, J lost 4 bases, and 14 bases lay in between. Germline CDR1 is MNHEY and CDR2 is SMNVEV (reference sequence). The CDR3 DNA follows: TGTGCCAGCAGTTTAGAGAGGGGAACAGGAGAGACCCAGTACTTC. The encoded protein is CASSLERGTGETQYF.

The CDR3 region has the DNA TGTGCCAGCAGCACCTCAGGGGCCCTTATTTACGAGCAGTACTTC. It encodes CASSTSGALIYEQYF. This chain connects TRBV9 to TRBJ2-7, with D possibly matching TRBD1 (6 bases). CDR1 and CDR2 from the germline V gene are SGDLS and YYNGEE. The V gene lost 4 bases and the J gene lost 4 bases, with 18 bases spanning the gap. The CDR3 runs 15 residues.

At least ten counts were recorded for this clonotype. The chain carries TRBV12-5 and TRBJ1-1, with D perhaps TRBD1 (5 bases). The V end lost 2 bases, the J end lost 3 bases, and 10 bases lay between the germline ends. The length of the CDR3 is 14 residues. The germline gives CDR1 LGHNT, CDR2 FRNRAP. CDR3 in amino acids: CASGLWGSHTEAFF. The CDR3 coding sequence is TGTGCTAGTGGTTTGTGGGGCAGTCACACTGAAGCTTTCTTT.

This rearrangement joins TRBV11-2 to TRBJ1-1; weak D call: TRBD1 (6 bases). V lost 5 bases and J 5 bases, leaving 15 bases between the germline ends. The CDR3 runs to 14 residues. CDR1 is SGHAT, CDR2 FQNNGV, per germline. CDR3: CASSMDSFDTEAFF. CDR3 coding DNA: TGTGCCAGCAGCATGGACAGTTTCGATACTGAAGCTTTCTTT.

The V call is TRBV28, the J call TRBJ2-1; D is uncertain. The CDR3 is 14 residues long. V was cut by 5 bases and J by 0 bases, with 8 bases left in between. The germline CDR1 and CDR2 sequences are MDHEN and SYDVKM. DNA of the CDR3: TGTGCCAGCAGTCAGGTATTCTCCTACAATGAGCAGTTCTTC. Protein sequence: CASSQVFSYNEQFF.

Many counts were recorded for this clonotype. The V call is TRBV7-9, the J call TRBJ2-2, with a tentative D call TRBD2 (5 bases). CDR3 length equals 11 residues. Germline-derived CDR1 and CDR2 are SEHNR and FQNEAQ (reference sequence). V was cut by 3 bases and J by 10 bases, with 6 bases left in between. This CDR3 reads CASSFREELFF. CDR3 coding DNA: TGTGCCAGCAGCTTTCGGGAGGAGCTGTTTTTT.

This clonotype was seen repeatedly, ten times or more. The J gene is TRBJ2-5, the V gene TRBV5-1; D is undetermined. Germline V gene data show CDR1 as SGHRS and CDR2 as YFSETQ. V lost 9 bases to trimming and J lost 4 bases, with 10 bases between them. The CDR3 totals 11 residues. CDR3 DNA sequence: TGCGCCACCCGGGTGTCAGAGACCCAGTACTTC. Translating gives CATRVSETQYF. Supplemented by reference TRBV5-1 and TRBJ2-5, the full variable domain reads KAGVTQTPRYLIKTRGQQVTLSCSPISGHRSVSWYQQTPGQGLQFLFEYFSETQRNKGNFPGRFSGRQFSNSRSEMNVSTLELGDSALYLCATRVSETQYFGPGTRLLVL.

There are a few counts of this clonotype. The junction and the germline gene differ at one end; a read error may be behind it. For the CDR3, the DNA is TGTGCCAGCAGCTTAGGCGACAGGAGGAACTTC. It specifies CASSLGDRRNF. The chain recombines TRBV11-1 with TRBJ2-5; perhaps TRBD1 as D (6 bases). The CDR3 consists of 11 residues. Per germline, CDR1 SGHAT and CDR2 FQDESV (reference sequence).